A single count supports the clone carrying this T cell receptor beta chain. The antigen is unknown. This specimen belongs to a study of cytomegalovirus exposure and HLA in healthy donors. For the study at large: Ancestry clustering placed 70% to 90% of more than 350 genotyped donors in the Caucasian-associated cluster.

V lost 5 bases and J lost 7, with 8 bases in between. The germline gives CDR1 MNHEY, CDR2 SVGAGI. This CDR3 is built from 11 residues. The study, taken as a whole, reports: What TCR beta sequences reportedly achieved was accurate prediction of HLA-A and HLA-B alleles in most subjects. As a later analysis showed, several of the most significant clusters appeared to be linked to common viral pathogens. In a later analysis, specific HLA alleles were associated with 15,000 to 20,000 TCR beta sequences at a 0.05 false discovery rate.

This PCR relied on a set of 60 Vbeta primers and 13 Jbeta primers. The method was immunoSEQ multiplex PCR; TCRdb's version includes in-frame clones alone and lacks a portion of them. The table shows about 160,000 clones, with roughly 75% occurring only once. The chain is built from TRBV6-5 and TRBJ1-2, with D tentatively TRBD1 (6 bases). Input material: PBMCs. The receptor was derived from a female donor in good health and CMV-seronegative. CDR3: CASSNRAGYTF. CDR3 bases: TGTGCCAGCAGTAACAGGGCTGGCTACACCTTC.